The 14 T cell receptor beta chains reported below all come from one sample, sequenced in a study of T cell responses to AZD1222 COVID-19 vaccine. TCRdb keeps only in-frame clones here, not all; method: immunoSEQ multiplex PCR. The sample holds 150,000 to 200,000 clones, approximately 90% seen once. The sequenced sample was peripheral blood, obtained on day 0 of AZD1222 vaccination. The receptors were gathered from an adult in good health.

This clone was found a few times. The CDR3 DNA reads as TGTGCCAGTAGCATTGCCCCTGGACACTGGAACACTGAAGCTTTCTTT. This translates into CASSIAPGHWNTEAFF. This chain connects TRBV19 to TRBJ1-1, with D possibly TRBD1 on 5 matching bases. Germline V lookup: CDR1 LNHDA, CDR2 SQIVND (reference sequence). The CDR3 spans 16 residues. Deletions cut 6 bases from V and 1 base from J, with 18 bases between. Full variable domain (rest looked up from reference TRBV19 and TRBJ1-1): DGGITQSPKYLFRKEGQNVTLSCEQNLNHDAMYWYRQDPGQGLRLIYYSQIVNDFQKGDIAEGYSVSREKKESFPLTVTSAQKNPTAFYLCASSIAPGHWNTEAFFGQGTRLTVV.

The chain links TRBV24-1 to TRBJ2-7; 8 bases match TRBD2. Trimming cost V 5 bases and J 6 bases; bases outside gene matches: 5. Germline values: CDR1 KGHDR, CDR2 SFDVKD. The CDR3 spans 13 residues. The CDR3 region is CATSVTGGGEQYF. The CDR3 nucleotides read TGTGCCACCAGTGTAACGGGAGGGGGCGAGCAGTACTTC.

The V and J genes are TRBV28 and TRBJ2-7; D call uncertain. CDR3 length: 14 residues. Trimming cost V 6 bases and J 5 bases, with 17 bases left between them. Germline values: CDR1 MDHEN, CDR2 SYDVKM. CDR3 protein: CASSSTPPFDEQYF. The CDR3 region has the DNA TGTGCCAGCAGCTCGACCCCCCCGTTCGACGAGCAGTACTTC.

V gene TRBV6-5 combines with J gene TRBJ1-4; a possible D gene is TRBD1 (5 bases). Germline CDR1 and CDR2: MNHEY and SVGAGI. The length of the CDR3 is 15 residues. V was pared by 6 bases and J by 0 bases, with 11 bases between. The DNA for the CDR3 is TGTGCCAGCAGCCGCTGGGGCCCAACTAATGAAAAACTGTTTTTT. Encoded protein: CASSRWGPTNEKLFF.

V usage is TRBV9 and J usage is TRBJ1-4; D not certain. The CDR3 has 15 residues. The germline gives CDR1 SGDLS, CDR2 YYNGEE. With 0 bases removed from V and 7 bases from J, the gap between germline ends came to 13 bases. CDR3 sequence reads: CASSVGQAVGEKLFF. CDR3 sequence (DNA): TGTGCCAGCAGCGTAGGGCAGGCAGTCGGTGAAAAACTGTTTTTT.

The chain carries TRBV6-5 and TRBJ2-7; the D gene is possibly TRBD1 (6 bases). The CDR3 covers 13 residues. The V end lost 10 bases, the J end lost 2 bases, and 15 bases lay between the germline ends. Germline V gives CDR1 MNHEY, CDR2 SVGAGI. CDR3 loop: CATRDNPTYEQYF. CDR3 sequence (DNA): TGTGCCACCCGGGACAATCCAACCTACGAGCAGTACTTC.

The chain links TRBV7-2 to TRBJ1-1; D possibly corresponds to TRBD1 (5 bases). V lost 1 base to trimming and J lost 2 bases, with 14 bases between them. Germline V CDR1 and CDR2: SGHTA, FQGNSA. The CDR3 covers 16 residues. In DNA, the CDR3 is TGTGCCAGCAGCTTAGATAGGGGTACGGTTAACACTGAAGCTTTCTTT. Translation gives CASSLDRGTVNTEAFF.

The chain is built from TRBV5-1 and TRBJ2-7, with 7 bases aligning to TRBD1. The germline gives CDR1 SGHRS, CDR2 YFSETQ. This CDR3 has 13 amino acids. The J segment lost 7 bases and the V segment lost 1 base, leaving 5 bases of the junction unmatched. The CDR3 region has the DNA TGCGCCAGCAGCTTGAGATCAGGGGGAGAGCAGTACTTC. This encodes CASSLRSGGEQYF.

The V and J genes are TRBV19 and TRBJ2-2; tentatively, D is TRBD2 (6 bases). The CDR3 is made up of 17 amino acids. V gave up 7 bases and J gave up 3 bases, with 21 bases separating them. In germline, CDR1 is LNHDA, CDR2 SQIVND (reference sequence). CDR3 DNA sequence: TGTGCCAGTAAAGACCCGCGGTTGGGGGAGGACACCGGGGAGCTGTTTTTT. Translating it yields CASKDPRLGEDTGELFF.

This chain uses TRBV29-1 with TRBJ2-7, with 7 bases identical to TRBD1. Germline V lookup: CDR1 SQVTM, CDR2 ANQGSEA. After removal of 7 bases from V and 1 base from J, the junction contained 4 bases not matched to a gene. The CDR3 totals 12 residues. Written as DNA, the CDR3 is TGCAGCGCACGGGACAGTTCCTACGAGCAGTACTTC. It translates to CSARDSSYEQYF.

This clone was recorded once. The rearrangement joins TRBV5-1 to TRBJ2-5; 14 nucleotides agree with TRBD2. This CDR3 has 18 amino acids. V lost 5 bases and J lost 1; bases outside the gene matches: 10. Germline V gene sequence: CDR1 SGHRS, CDR2 YFSETQ. CDR3 loop: CASSVGLAGGGGQETQYF. For the CDR3, the DNA is TGCGCCAGCAGTGTAGGACTAGCGGGAGGTGGGGGCCAAGAGACCCAGTACTTC.

The CDR3 DNA follows: TGTGCCATCAGTGAGTCGAGTTCCCGTGCCTACGAGCAGTACTTC. Translating gives CAISESSSRAYEQYF. The gene calls are TRBV10-3 and TRBJ2-7, with unresolved D. The germline V gene encodes CDR1 ENHRY and CDR2 SYGVKD. This CDR3 has 15 residues. V was pared by 0 bases and J by 2 bases, with 11 bases between.

This sequence joins TRBV12-3 or TRBV12-4 and TRBJ2-7; D may be TRBD1 (6 bases). The CDR3 is 13 residues long. Trimming cost V 6 bases and J 6 bases, with 15 bases left between them. The DNA of the CDR3 is TGTGCCAGCAGCCTTACCGACAGGCGCGAGCAGTACTTC. Translating gives CASSLTDRREQYF.

The J gene is TRBJ2-5, the V gene TRBV5-1, with TRBD2 matching 7 bases. Trimming took 2 bases from V and 4 from J; bases not matched to a gene: 5. From germline, CDR1 is SGHRS and CDR2 YFSETQ. This CDR3 has 14 residues. Written as DNA, the CDR3 is TGCGCCAGCAGCTTTGAGCGGGGTGGAGAGACCCAGTACTTC. Translating it yields CASSFERGGETQYF.